Listed below are T cell receptor beta chains from one sample, sequenced in a study of spatial heterogeneity in lung cancer. Using its own MiXCR run on the 5' RACE reads, TCRdb lists one record per CDR3 protein. The repertoire holds under 100,000 distinct CDR3 sequences, with about 9.4% as singletons. This sample comprised PBMCs, obtained at surgery. These TCRs come from a male donor with early-stage non-small cell lung cancer. Each CDR3 is given with its conserved first and last residue. A D gene is named only where the DNA matches it firmly. Size is omitted from some rows. Given values are once, few, many or a class for expanded clones.

few,TRBJ2-3,TRBV7-3,-,CASSPGQGTQYF,TGTGCCAGCAGCCCGGGGCAGGGTACGCAGTATTTT
many,TRBJ2-5,TRBV9,-,CASSANSQETQYF,TGTGCCAGCAGCGCAAACAGTCAAGAGACCCAGTACTTC
-,TRBJ2-6,TRBV5-1,-,CATGATGANVLTF,TGCGCCACCGGAGCGACTGGGGCCAACGTCCTGACTTTC
few,TRBJ2-3,TRBV12-3/TRBV12-4,TRBD2,CASRRSGGSTGDTQYF,TGTGCCAGCAGGCGTAGCGGGGGGTCCACAGGTGATACGCAGTATTTT
-,TRBJ2-3,TRBV9,TRBD1,CASSVGDSSTDTQYF,TGTGCCAGCAGCGTAGGGGACAGCAGCACAGATACGCAGTATTTT
few,TRBJ2-2,TRBV12-3/TRBV12-4,TRBD2,CASSLARKTSVAGELFF,TGTGCCAGCAGTTTAGCGCGGAAGACTAGCGTGGCCGGGGAGCTGTTTTTT
few,TRBJ2-3,TRBV6-2/TRBV6-3,-,CASETRGELTDTQYF,TGTGCCAGCGAGACTCGAGGGGAACTCACAGATACGCAGTATTTT
few,TRBJ2-7,TRBV3-1,-,CASSQRNEQYF,TGTGCCAGCAGCCAGAGGAACGAGCAGTACTTC
-,TRBJ1-2,TRBV7-6,-,CASSPGYDGYTF,TGTGCCAGCAGCCCTGGATACGATGGCTACACCTTC
few,TRBJ1-1,TRBV12-3/TRBV12-4,-,CASSFRGKAFF,TGTGCCAGCAGTTTCCGCGGGAAAGCTTTCTTT
-,TRBJ2-7,TRBV7-2,-,CASSHGLAFEQYF,TGTGCCAGCAGCCACGGTCTAGCGTTCGAGCAGTACTTC
few,TRBJ1-1,TRBV6-2/TRBV6-3,-,CASSYPRDTLNTEAFF,TGTGCCAGCAGTTACCCCCGGGACACTTTGAACACTGAAGCTTTCTTT
-,TRBJ1-2,TRBV28,-,CASSFGYGHTF,TGTGCCAGCAGTTTTGGGTATGGCCACACCTTC
many,TRBJ2-1,TRBV7-2,-,CASSLTGAANEQFF,TGTGCCAGCAGCTTAACGGGAGCTGCCAATGAGCAGTTCTTC
-,TRBJ1-5,TRBV18,-,CVSTDSLNQPQHF,TGTGTCAGCACGGACAGCCTCAATCAGCCCCAGCATTTT
few,TRBJ1-1,TRBV12-3/TRBV12-4,TRBD1,CASSQQGRYTEAFF,TGTGCCAGCAGTCAACAGGGGAGATACACTGAAGCTTTCTTT
-,TRBJ2-1,TRBV29-1,TRBD2,CSVEEALAGWEQFF,TGCAGCGTTGAAGAGGCGCTAGCGGGATGGGAGCAGTTCTTC
few,TRBJ1-1,TRBV27,TRBD1,CASSRPDRVTEAFF,TGTGCCAGCAGCAGGCCTGACAGGGTCACTGAAGCTTTCTTT
-,TRBJ2-5,TRBV19,TRBD2,CASGTSGSARETQYF,TGTGCCAGCGGGACTAGCGGGAGTGCAAGAGAGACCCAGTACTTC
few,TRBJ2-1,TRBV6-5,TRBD2,CASSPGLLNNEQFF,TGTGCCAGCAGCCCGGGACTACTTAACAATGAGCAGTTCTTC
-,TRBJ2-3,TRBV27,TRBD2,CASSPHGTSGRGDTQYF,TGTGCCAGCAGTCCCCATGGGACTAGCGGGAGGGGGGATACGCAGTATTTT
few,TRBJ2-1,TRBV12-3/TRBV12-4,-,CASSSDRTEQFF,TGTGCCAGCAGTTCGGACCGTACGGAGCAGTTCTTC
many,TRBJ2-5,TRBV6-1,TRBD1,CASTSSRGLEETQYF,TGTGCCAGCACAAGCTCCAGGGGGCTTGAGGAGACCCAGTACTTC
many,TRBJ2-1,TRBV20-1,TRBD2,CSARAGTSTNNEQFF,TGCAGTGCTAGAGCCGGGACTAGCACGAACAATGAGCAGTTCTTC